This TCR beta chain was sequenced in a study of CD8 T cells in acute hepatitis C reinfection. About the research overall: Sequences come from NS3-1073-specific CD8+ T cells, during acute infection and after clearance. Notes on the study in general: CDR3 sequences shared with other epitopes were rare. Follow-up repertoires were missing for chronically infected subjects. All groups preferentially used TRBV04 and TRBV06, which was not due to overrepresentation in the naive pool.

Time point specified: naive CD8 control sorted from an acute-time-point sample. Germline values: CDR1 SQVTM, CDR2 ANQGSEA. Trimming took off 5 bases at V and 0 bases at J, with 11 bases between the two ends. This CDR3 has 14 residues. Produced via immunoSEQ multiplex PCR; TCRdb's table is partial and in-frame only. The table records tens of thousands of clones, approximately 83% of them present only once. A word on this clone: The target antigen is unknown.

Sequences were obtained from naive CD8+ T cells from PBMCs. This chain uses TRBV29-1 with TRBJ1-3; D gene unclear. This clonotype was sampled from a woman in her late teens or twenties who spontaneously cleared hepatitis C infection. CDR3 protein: CSVLGASSGNTIYF. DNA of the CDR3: TGCAGCGTTTTGGGTGCTAGCTCTGGAAACACCATATATTTT.